This T cell receptor beta chain was retrieved from a study of T cells in Graves' hyperthyroidism and ophthalmopathy. This clonotype was seen many times. Amplification of TCR beta CDR3 regions was performed using RNA transcripts as template. The TCR CDR3 was amplified in a first-round RT-PCR using the HTBI primer set. MiXCR, run by TCRdb on the multiplex PCR reads, gives a single entry per CDR3 protein. The data contain around 360,000 distinct CDR3 sequences, about 15% of them singletons. The TCR was taken from a woman aged 60-75 years with Graves' ophthalmopathy. Sequencing input: blood.

This CDR3 reads CASSQVDSNTEAFF. The DNA for the CDR3 is TGTGCCAGCAGCCAAGTGGACAGCAACACTGAAGCTTTCTTT. The J gene is TRBJ1-1, the V gene TRBV3-1; D is possibly TRBD1 (6 bases). V was clipped by 1 base and J by 2 bases, with 8 bases between them. Germline V gene data show CDR1 as LGHDT and CDR2 as YNNKEL (reference sequence). This CDR3 is built from 14 residues.